What follows describes a single T cell receptor beta chain. The target of this receptor is not known. Per-base qualities were not stored, and no clone one base away is much larger. For CDR1 and CDR2, the germline V gene (reference sequence) lists MNHNY and SVGAGI. V gives up 3 bases and J gives up 8 bases, and the segment between their germline ends measures 8 bases. Including cysteine and phenylalanine, the CDR3 has 13 amino acids. CDR3 DNA is the only sequence kept; it has 39 bases, read in frame from the first base. This specimen comes from a study of shared clonotypes between healthy human individuals (dated by TCRdb to 2018 to 2020). As for the study more broadly: A few men and a couple of women, aged 18 to 49 years, made up the cohort. Per donor, three plates each were used for CD4 naive and CD4 memory, two for CD8 naive, and one for CD8 memory. To increase sequencing depth and limit assay-specific biases, different laboratories used diverse techniques to prepare libraries and sequence TCR repertoires. Each donor's leukapheresis produced roughly between roughly 0.85 and 9 billion PBMCs. Blood TCR repertoires of roughly 5 healthy adults were deeply sequenced to estimate repertoire size and the extent of clonotype sharing between individuals.

The donors were healthy, HIV-negative adults with no recently reported acute infections or vaccinations. Every donor was a Caucasian adult living in Nashville, Tennessee, USA. CD4+ T cells were enriched through magnetic negative selection, after which naive cells were positively selected on CD45RA and the remaining negative fraction served as the memory subset. Blood was collected by leukapheresis, and PBMCs were isolated by Ficoll-Histopaque density gradient centrifugation and then cryopreserved in liquid nitrogen vapor phase. Analytical flow cytometry was used to check the purity and quantity of every magnetically sorted T cell population. Genomic DNA was isolated from each sorted fraction and quantified by UV absorbance on a Nanodrop 2000c. The full study reports these points: Larger estimated clonotype richness was generally found for naive subsets than for memory subsets. Across several donors, about 4.5% of naive CD4, around 3.5% of naive CD8, under 2.5% of memory CD4, and approximately 0.42% of memory CD8 clonotypes were shared. Compared with non-shared clonotypes, the clonotypes found in all four sorted-subset donors had higher generation probabilities. Sampling was restricted to blood, and TCR repertoires in tissue are likely to differ from TCR repertoires in blood. The small number of donors limited the genetic and exposure-history diversity represented. Even with the large sequencing depth, rarefaction of the sorted-subset datasets indicated that sequencing was incomplete. Pairwise subsampling indicated that sequencing depth was expected to affect the degree of clonotype sharing among donors.

Using the deep immunoSEQ assay, TCR CDR3 regions were amplified from genomic DNA by multiplex PCR. Extracted genomic DNA from each cell subset was spread evenly across all wells of several immunoSEQ 96-well plates, with each plate serving as a replicate. For sorted subsets, about 210 ng of genomic DNA, equivalent to some 30,000 T cell genomes, went into each replicate PCR. Purified libraries were quantified with a Qubit 3.0 fluorometer, sized on a Bioanalyzer 2100, and re-quantified with the KAPA Library Quantification kit. Every immunoSEQ 96-well plate was sequenced on a dedicated single-read 150-cycle Illumina NextSeq 550 flow cell. The paper's processing steps were these. Because the immunoSEQ output included only junctional sequences and no quality scores, the filtering could not be the same as the filtering used for full-length reads. Sequences were annotated with PyIR, a Python wrapper for IgBLAST v1.9, using IMGT germline references to assign V/J genes and CDR3. Reads with weak V/J assignments (E-value above 1e-6), missing CDR3, stop codons, out-of-frame junctions, or ambiguous translated residues were removed. A V3J clonotype was defined by an identical inferred V gene, J gene, and CDR3 amino acid sequence. To compute the percentage overlap between repertoires, the number of shared unique clonotypes was divided by the size of the smaller repertoire. Three approaches were used to assess repertoire richness: RTK rarefaction, the Chao1 estimator, and Recon v2.1 estimates of unobserved clonotypes. Generation probabilities for all TCRbeta clonotypes obtained by the gDNA method from a handful of donors were computed using OLGA. The clones in this table, taken by TCRdb from immuneACCESS, are in-frame only. Not every clone is retained; where verified, under half of the shortfall comes from an unresolved V gene, and the cause of the rest is unknown. V, J and clone size are those of that table, while D and trimming were read from the DNA. This sample lists about 2 million clones; over 85% were detected once. More than 0.1% of the sample goes to the ten largest clones.

The receptor was derived from a man between 18 and 35 years old in good health. The sequencing input was naive CD4+ T cells sorted from blood. Reading the label with the study, this specimen's cell subset or site is: CD45RA+ positively selected. The chain employs TRBV6-6 and TRBJ1-6, with the D segment identity uncertain. Here the CDR3 is given as CASSYNRDSPLHF. The nucleotides read TGTGCCAGCAGTTATAATCGGGATTCACCCCTCCACTTT.